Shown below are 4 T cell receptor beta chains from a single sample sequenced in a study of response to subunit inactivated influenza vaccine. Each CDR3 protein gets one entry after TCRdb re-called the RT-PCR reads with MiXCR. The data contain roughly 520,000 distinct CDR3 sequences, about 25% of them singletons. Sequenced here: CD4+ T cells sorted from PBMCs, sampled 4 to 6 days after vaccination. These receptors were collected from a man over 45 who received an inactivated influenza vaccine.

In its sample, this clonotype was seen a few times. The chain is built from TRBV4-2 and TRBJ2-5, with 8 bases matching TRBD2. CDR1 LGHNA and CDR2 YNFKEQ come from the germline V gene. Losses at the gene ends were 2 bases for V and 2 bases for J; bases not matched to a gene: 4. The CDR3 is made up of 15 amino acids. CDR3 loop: CASSQRGGTQETQYF. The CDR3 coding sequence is TGTGCCAGCAGCCAACGGGGGGGAACGCAAGAGACCCAGTACTTC.

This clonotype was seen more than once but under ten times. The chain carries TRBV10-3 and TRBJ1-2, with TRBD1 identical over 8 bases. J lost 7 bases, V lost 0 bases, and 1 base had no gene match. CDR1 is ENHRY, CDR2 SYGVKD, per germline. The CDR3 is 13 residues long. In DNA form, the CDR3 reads TGTGCCATCAGTGAGTCGACAGGGGCTGGCTACACCTTC. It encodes CAISESTGAGYTF.

The CDR3 DNA follows: TGCAGTGCCCGATCACTTCGGACAGGGCAAAACATTCAGTACTTC. Encoded protein: CSARSLRTGQNIQYF. The V call is TRBV20-1, the J call TRBJ2-4, with 8 bases matching TRBD1. Germline lookup yields CDR1 DFQATT and CDR2 SNEGSKA (reference sequence). V dropped 6 bases and J dropped 5; count of bases not matched to a gene: 12. CDR3 length: 15 residues.

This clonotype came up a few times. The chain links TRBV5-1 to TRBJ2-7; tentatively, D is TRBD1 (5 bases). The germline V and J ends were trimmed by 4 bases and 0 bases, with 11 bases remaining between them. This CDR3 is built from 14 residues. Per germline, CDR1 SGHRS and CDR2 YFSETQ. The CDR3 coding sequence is TGCGCCAGCAGCGAAGGGGTCGGCTCCTACGAGCAGTACTTC. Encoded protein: CASSEGVGSYEQYF. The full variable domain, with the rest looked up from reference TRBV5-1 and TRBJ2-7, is KAGVTQTPRYLIKTRGQQVTLSCSPISGHRSVSWYQQTPGQGLQFLFEYFSETQRNKGNFPGRFSGRQFSNSRSEMNVSTLELGDSALYLCASSEGVGSYEQYFGPGTRLTVT.